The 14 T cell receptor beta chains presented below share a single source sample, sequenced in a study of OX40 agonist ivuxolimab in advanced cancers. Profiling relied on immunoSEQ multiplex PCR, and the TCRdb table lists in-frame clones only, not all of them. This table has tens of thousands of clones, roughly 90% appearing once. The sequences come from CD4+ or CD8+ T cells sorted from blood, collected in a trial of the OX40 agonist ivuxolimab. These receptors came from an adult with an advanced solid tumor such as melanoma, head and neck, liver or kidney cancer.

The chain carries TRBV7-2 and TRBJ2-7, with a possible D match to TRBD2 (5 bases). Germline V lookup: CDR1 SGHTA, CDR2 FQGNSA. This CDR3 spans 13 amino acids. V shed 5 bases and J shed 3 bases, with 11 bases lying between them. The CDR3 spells CASSPTRIYEQYF. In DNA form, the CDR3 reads TGTGCCAGCAGCCCCACTAGGATCTACGAGCAGTACTTC.

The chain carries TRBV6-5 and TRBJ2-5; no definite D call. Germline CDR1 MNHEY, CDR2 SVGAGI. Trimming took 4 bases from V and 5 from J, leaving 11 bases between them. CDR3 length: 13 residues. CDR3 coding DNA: TGTGCCAGCAGTTCTTTGGTTGGGGAGACCCAGTACTTC. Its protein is CASSSLVGETQYF.

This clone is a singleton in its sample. CDR3 residues: CASSEWGEETQYF. CDR3 bases: TGTGCCAGCAGTGAATGGGGGGAAGAGACCCAGTACTTC. V usage is TRBV6-4 and J usage is TRBJ2-5; tentative D call: TRBD2 (6 bases). CDR1 is MRHNA and CDR2 is SNTAGT in the germline V gene. Trimming took 3 bases from V and 3 from J, leaving 8 bases between them. CDR3 size: 13 residues.

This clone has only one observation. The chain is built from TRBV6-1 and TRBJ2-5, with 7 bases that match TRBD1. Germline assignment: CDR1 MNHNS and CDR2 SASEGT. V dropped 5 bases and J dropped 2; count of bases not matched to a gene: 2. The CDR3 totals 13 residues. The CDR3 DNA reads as TGTGCCAGCAGTCCGACAGGGCAAGAGACCCAGTACTTC. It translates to CASSPTGQETQYF.

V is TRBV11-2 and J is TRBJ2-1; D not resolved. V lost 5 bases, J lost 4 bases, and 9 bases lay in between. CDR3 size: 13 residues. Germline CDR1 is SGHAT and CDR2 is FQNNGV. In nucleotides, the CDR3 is TGTGCCAGCAGCCTGAATAAGTACAATGAGCAGTTCTTC. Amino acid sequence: CASSLNKYNEQFF.

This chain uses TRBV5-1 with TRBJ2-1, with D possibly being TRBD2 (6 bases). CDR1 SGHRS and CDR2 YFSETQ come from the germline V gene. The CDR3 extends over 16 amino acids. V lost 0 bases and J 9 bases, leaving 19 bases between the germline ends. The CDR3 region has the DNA TGCGCCAGCAGCTTGGGTGAGCCGGGAGTGAGTAGTGAGCAGTTCTTC. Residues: CASSLGEPGVSSEQFF.

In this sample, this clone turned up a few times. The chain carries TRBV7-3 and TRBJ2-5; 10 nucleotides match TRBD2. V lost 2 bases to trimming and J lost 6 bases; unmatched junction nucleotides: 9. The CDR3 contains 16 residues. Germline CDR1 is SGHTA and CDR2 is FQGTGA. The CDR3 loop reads CASSLGAGGPVQTQYF. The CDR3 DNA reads TGTGCCAGCAGCTTAGGAGCGGGAGGGCCAGTACAGACCCAGTACTTC.

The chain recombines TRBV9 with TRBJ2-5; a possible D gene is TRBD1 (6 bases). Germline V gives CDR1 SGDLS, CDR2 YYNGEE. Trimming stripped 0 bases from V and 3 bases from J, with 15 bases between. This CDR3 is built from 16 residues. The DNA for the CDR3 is TGTGCCAGCAGCGTAGGGTACCAGGACAGAGAAGAGACCCAGTACTTC. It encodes CASSVGYQDREETQYF.

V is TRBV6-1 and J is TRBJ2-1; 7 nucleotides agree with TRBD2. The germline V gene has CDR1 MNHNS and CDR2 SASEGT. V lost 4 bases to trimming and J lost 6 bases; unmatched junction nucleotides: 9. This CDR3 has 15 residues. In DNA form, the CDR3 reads TGTGCCAGCAGTGCACGGGAGGCGGCCCCCAATGAGCAGTTCTTC. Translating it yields CASSAREAAPNEQFF.

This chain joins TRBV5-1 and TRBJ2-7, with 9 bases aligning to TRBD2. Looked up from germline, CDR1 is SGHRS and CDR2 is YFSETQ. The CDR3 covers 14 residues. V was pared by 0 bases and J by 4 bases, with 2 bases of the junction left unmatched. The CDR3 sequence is CASSLALAGYEQYF. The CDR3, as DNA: TGCGCCAGCAGCTTGGCTCTAGCGGGATACGAGCAGTACTTC. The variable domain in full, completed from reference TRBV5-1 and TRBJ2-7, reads KAGVTQTPRYLIKTRGQQVTLSCSPISGHRSVSWYQQTPGQGLQFLFEYFSETQRNKGNFPGRFSGRQFSNSRSEMNVSTLELGDSALYLCASSLALAGYEQYFGPGTRLTVT.

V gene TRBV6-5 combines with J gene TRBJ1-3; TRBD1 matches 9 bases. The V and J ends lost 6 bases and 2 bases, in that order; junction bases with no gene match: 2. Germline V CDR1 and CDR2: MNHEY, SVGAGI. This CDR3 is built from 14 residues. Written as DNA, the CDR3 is TGTGCCAGCAGCCGGGACAGGGCTGGAAACACCATATATTTT. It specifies CASSRDRAGNTIYF.

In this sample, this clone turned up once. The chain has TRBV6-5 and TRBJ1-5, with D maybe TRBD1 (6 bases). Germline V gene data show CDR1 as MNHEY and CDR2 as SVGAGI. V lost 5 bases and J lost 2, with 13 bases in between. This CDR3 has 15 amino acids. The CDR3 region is CASSKTGIGNQPQHF. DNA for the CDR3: TGTGCCAGCAGTAAAACAGGGATTGGCAATCAGCCCCAGCATTTT.

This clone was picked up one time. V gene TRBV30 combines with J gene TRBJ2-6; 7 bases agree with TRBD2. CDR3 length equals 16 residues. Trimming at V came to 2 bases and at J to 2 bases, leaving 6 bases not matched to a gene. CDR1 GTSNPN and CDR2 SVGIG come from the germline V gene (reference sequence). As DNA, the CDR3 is TGTGCCTGGAGTCCCCGGGGGAGGGCTGGGGCCAACGTCCTGACTTTC. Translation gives CAWSPRGRAGANVLTF.

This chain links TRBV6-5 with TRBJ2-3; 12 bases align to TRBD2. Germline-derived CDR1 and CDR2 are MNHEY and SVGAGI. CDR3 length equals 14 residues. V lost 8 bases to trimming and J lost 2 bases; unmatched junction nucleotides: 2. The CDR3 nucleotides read TGTGCCAGCCGACTAGCGGGAGACACAGATACGCAGTATTTT. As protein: CASRLAGDTDTQYF.